This T cell receptor beta chain was observed in a study of identical twins. Per the germline V gene, CDR1 is SGHRS and CDR2 is YFSETQ. The V gene end was trimmed by 4 bases and the J gene end by 0 bases; junction bases not matched to a gene: 4. This CDR3 is 16 amino acids long. TCRdb re-called the 5' RACE reads through MiXCR, storing one row per CDR3 protein. The sample holds more than 350,000 distinct CDR3 sequences, approximately 9.1% seen once. The sample taken for sequencing was naive T cells sorted from blood. The chain recombines TRBV5-1 with TRBJ2-2, with 9 bases fitting TRBD2. This clonotype was sampled from a woman aged 45-59 years in good health. This CDR3 is CASSRGLASNTGELFF. The CDR3 DNA reads TGCGCCAGCAGCAGAGGACTAGCGTCGAACACCGGGGAGCTGTTTTTT.